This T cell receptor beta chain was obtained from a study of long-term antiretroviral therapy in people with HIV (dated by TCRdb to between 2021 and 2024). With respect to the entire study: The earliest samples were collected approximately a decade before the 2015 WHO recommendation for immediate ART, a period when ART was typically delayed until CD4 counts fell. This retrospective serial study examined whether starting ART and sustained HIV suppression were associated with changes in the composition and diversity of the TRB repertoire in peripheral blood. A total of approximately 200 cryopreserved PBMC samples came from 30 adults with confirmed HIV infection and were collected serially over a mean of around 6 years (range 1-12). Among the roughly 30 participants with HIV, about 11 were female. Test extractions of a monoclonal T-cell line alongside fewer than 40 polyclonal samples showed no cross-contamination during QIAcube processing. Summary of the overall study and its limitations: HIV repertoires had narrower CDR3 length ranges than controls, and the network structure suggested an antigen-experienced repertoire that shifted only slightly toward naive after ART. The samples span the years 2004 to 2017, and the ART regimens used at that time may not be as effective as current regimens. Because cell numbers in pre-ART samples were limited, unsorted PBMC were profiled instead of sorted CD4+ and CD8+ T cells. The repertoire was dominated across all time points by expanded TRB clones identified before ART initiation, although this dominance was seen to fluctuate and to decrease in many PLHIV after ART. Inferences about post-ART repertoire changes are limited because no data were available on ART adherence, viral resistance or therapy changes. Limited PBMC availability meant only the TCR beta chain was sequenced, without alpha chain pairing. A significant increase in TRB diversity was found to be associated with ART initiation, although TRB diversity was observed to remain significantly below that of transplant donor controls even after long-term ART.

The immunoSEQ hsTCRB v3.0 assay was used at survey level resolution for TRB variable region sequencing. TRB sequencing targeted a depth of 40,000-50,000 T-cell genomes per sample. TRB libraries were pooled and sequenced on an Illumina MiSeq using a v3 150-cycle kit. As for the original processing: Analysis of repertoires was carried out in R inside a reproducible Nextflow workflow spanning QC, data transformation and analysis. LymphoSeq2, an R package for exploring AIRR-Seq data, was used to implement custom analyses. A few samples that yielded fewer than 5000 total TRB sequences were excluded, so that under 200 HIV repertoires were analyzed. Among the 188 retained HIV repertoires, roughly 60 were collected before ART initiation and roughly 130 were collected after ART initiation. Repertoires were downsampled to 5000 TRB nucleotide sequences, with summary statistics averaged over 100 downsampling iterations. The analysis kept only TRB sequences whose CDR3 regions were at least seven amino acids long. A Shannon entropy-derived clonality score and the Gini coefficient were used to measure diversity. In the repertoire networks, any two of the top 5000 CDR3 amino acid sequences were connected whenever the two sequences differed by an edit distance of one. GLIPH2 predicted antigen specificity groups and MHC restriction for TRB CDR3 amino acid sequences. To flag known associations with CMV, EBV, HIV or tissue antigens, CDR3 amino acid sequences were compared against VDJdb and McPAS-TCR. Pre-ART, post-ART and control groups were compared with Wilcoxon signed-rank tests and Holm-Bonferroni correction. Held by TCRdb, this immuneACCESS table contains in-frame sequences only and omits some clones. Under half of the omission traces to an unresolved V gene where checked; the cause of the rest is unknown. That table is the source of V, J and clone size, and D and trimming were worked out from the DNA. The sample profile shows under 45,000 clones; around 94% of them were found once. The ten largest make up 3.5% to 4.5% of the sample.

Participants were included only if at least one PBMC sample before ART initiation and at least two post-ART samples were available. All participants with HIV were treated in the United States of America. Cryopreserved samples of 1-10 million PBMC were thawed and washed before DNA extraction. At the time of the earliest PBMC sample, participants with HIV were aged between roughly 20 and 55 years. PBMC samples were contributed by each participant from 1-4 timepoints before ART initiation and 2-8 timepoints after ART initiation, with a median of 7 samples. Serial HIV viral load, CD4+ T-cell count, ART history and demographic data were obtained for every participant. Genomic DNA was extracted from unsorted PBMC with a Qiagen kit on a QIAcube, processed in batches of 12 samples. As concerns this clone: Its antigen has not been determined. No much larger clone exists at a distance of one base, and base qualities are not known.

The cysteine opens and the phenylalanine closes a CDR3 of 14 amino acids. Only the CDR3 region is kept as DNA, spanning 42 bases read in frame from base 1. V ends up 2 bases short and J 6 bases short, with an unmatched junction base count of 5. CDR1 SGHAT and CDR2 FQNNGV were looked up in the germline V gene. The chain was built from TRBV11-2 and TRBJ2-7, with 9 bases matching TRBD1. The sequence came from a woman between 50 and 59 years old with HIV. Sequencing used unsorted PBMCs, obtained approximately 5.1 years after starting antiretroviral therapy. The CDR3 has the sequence CASSLNRGRGEQYF. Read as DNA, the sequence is TGTGCCAGCAGCTTAAACAGGGGGCGAGGCGAGCAGTACTTC.